This T cell receptor (beta chain) was recorded in a study of T cell responses to AZD1222 COVID-19 vaccine (dated by TCRdb to about 2021). For the wider study: Because spike-specific TCR depth and breadth did not differ between the two schedules, AZD1222 recipients who got a second dose at roughly 4 weeks were pooled with those who got a second dose at roughly 12 weeks. TCR sequencing was performed for about 250 trial participants, of whom about 200 were given two doses of AZD1222 and approximately 25 were given two doses of MenACWY control vaccine. Trial participants were enrolled by age into 18-55, 56-69 and 70-plus year subgroups, with roughly 150, 30 and 60 TCR-sequenced participants respectively.

This sample's time point label indicates: baseline before first vaccination. Samples from vaccinated people were obtained from the UK trials COV001 and COV002, which included a single-blind randomized controlled phase 2/3 trial of AZD1222 (ChAdOx1 nCoV-19) in healthy adults. For TCRbeta chain sequencing, PBMC samples were collected from trial participants at day 0 and at day 28 after the second dose. The CDR3 regions of human TCRbeta chains were subjected to immunosequencing. In the paper's pipeline: Repertoire TCRs were matched against a reference library of SARS-CoV-2-specific TCRs generated with the MIRA antigen-specificity platform. Breadth meant the fraction of unique TCRs that were SARS-CoV-2-associated, whereas depth meant the fraction of total T cells that were SARS-CoV-2-associated. Using the MIRA data, each spike-specific TCR was assigned both to the spike region to which the TCR was reactive and to a CD4 or CD8 class. Log10-transformed breadth and depth values were compared by one-way ANOVA with Sidak's multiple comparisons tests. TCRdb took over this immuneACCESS table, retaining in-frame rearrangements with V and J assigned. Such tables are incomplete; in checked studies, under half of the missing clones stem from an unresolved V gene, and the remainder is unexplained. D and trimming were read from the DNA, whereas the V and J calls and clone size are those reported in that table. The sample profile shows some 100,000 clones; around 90% of them were found once. The ten largest account for about 1.8% of the sample.

Study-wide findings and limitations: Participants were mostly white British, with more females than males. The authors suggested clonal diversity may have been underestimated. Reportedly, almost half of the unique spike-specific TCRs recognized epitopes lying outside the regions that are mutated in the B.1.351 and B.1.1.7 variants. No day 14 peak-response samples were available, so repertoires were characterized only after the peak T cell response. Spike-specific TCR breadth and depth rose significantly after two AZD1222 doses compared with day 0 and with MenACWY recipients. The vaccine-associated CD4 TCRs covered the entire spike protein, and the dominant responses fell in regions 160-218 and 743-854. The 56-69-year group was small, and its depth increase did not reach significance, likely because of low power. Conclusions about previously exposed vaccinees are limited, since just a handful of AZD1222 recipients were seropositive for SARS-CoV-2 at baseline.

Of note for this clone: There is no known antigen for this receptor. Base quality data are lacking; no much larger clone is found one base away.

Sequences MGHRA (CDR1) and YSYEKL (CDR2) are obtained from the germline V gene. Here V drops 0 bases and J drops 10 bases, and the junction holds 7 bases not matched to any gene. From the cysteine up to the phenylalanine, the CDR3 has a length of 16 residues. Only the CDR3 part of the read is kept: 48 bases, read in frame from the first base. Sequencing used peripheral blood, obtained on day 0 of AZD1222 vaccination. This receptor was obtained from an adult in good health. The V and J segments used are TRBV4-1 and TRBJ1-6, with 9 bases in between that match TRBD1. For the CDR3, the sequence is CASSQEIQGAKSPLHF. In nucleotide form, the sequence is TGCGCCAGCAGCCAAGAAATACAGGGGGCAAAATCACCCCTCCACTTT.